The sequence of this T cell receptor (beta chain) was determined in a study of T cell responses to AZD1222 COVID-19 vaccine. Trimming at V came to 5 bases and at J to 6 bases, leaving 21 bases not matched to a gene. This CDR3 is 19 amino acids long. Per germline, CDR1 SGHTA and CDR2 FQGNSA. Produced via immunoSEQ multiplex PCR; TCRdb's table is partial and in-frame only. The sample holds over 100,000 clones, 85% to 90% seen once. The sequences come from peripheral blood, collected on day 0 of AZD1222 vaccination. The V call is TRBV7-2, the J call TRBJ2-2, with TRBD2 identical over 7 bases. The source is an adult in good health. The CDR3 here is CASSGTPTGLGLKAGELFF. CDR3 bases: TGTGCCAGCAGCGGGACCCCCACCGGACTAGGGTTAAAAGCCGGGGAGCTGTTTTTT.